A selection of T cell receptor beta chains follows, all from one sample in a study of blood T cells in healthy people across ages. TCRdb processed the 5' RACE reads anew with MiXCR; each CDR3 protein has one entry. The table has more than 700,000 distinct CDR3 sequences, about 55% seen once. The material sequenced was blood. These receptors came from an elderly man in good health. CDR3s include the opening cysteine and the closing phenylalanine or tryptophan. Each record gives: V gene, J gene, CDR3 protein.

v_call: TRBV7-9; j_call: TRBJ2-7; cdr3_aa: CASSFGHSYEQYF
v_call: TRBV9; j_call: TRBJ2-1; cdr3_aa: CASSVQPGEQFF
v_call: TRBV29-1; j_call: TRBJ2-1; cdr3_aa: CSARTSGSGNEQFF
v_call: TRBV12-3/TRBV12-4; j_call: TRBJ2-1; cdr3_aa: CASSFGGYEQFF
v_call: TRBV18; j_call: TRBJ1-4; cdr3_aa: CASSGYSGEEKLFF
v_call: TRBV6-2/TRBV6-3; j_call: TRBJ2-7; cdr3_aa: CASRTRLAGEQYF
v_call: TRBV6-6; j_call: TRBJ2-3; cdr3_aa: CASSSGGSDTQYF
v_call: TRBV6-1; j_call: TRBJ2-3; cdr3_aa: CASSEARGGLERRYAYF
v_call: TRBV12-3/TRBV12-4; j_call: TRBJ2-7; cdr3_aa: CASSHLPHEQYF
v_call: TRBV4-1; j_call: TRBJ2-7; cdr3_aa: CASSQPGQGASEQYF
v_call: TRBV29-1; j_call: TRBJ1-1; cdr3_aa: CSVPRQGWYTEAFF
v_call: TRBV20-1; j_call: NA; cdr3_aa: CSARDWRTGPYEQYF
v_call: TRBV20-1; j_call: TRBJ2-4; cdr3_aa: CSALTGDKNIQYF
v_call: TRBV29-1; j_call: TRBJ1-5; cdr3_aa: CSVEGGDSNQPQHF
v_call: TRBV6-5; j_call: TRBJ1-6; cdr3_aa: CASSYWRQDNSPLHF
v_call: TRBV27; j_call: TRBJ2-1; cdr3_aa: CASTRRTGVNNEQFF
v_call: TRBV7-8; j_call: TRBJ2-3; cdr3_aa: CASSLGPAGGTDTQYF
v_call: TRBV27; j_call: TRBJ2-1; cdr3_aa: CASSRRQGPRHEQFF
v_call: TRBV29-1; j_call: TRBJ2-5; cdr3_aa: CSVEPMYQETQYF
v_call: TRBV2; j_call: TRBJ2-7; cdr3_aa: CASSPQGDSYEQYF
v_call: TRBV9; j_call: TRBJ2-7; cdr3_aa: CASSVEGVGQGSYEQYF
v_call: TRBV24-1; j_call: TRBJ2-1; cdr3_aa: CATSGRNSYNEQFF
v_call: TRBV27; j_call: TRBJ2-5; cdr3_aa: CASSFWGANQETQYF
v_call: TRBV18; j_call: TRBJ2-5; cdr3_aa: CASSPIHRETQYF
v_call: TRBV20-1; j_call: TRBJ2-3; cdr3_aa: CSAPIAGGARGYAYF
v_call: TRBV12-3/TRBV12-4; j_call: TRBJ2-1; cdr3_aa: CASRGWGQGAHNEQFF
v_call: TRBV7-2; j_call: TRBJ2-3; cdr3_aa: CASSSQRDSRTDTQYF
v_call: TRBV9; j_call: TRBJ2-1; cdr3_aa: CASSVIRGAEQFF
v_call: TRBV12-5; j_call: TRBJ1-1; cdr3_aa: CASGLGLNTEAFF
v_call: TRBV20-1; j_call: NA; cdr3_aa: CSARAGQGVGEQYF
v_call: TRBV6-5; j_call: TRBJ2-7; cdr3_aa: CASSSTLNPPLNEQYF
v_call: TRBV27; j_call: NA; cdr3_aa: CASRGTSGGYEQYF
v_call: TRBV15; j_call: NA; cdr3_aa: CATSRVVGYEQYF
v_call: TRBV5-4; j_call: TRBJ2-3; cdr3_aa: CASSLAGWYTDTQYF
v_call: TRBV5-1; j_call: TRBJ2-7; cdr3_aa: CASSLARASGSSYEQYF
v_call: TRBV10-1; j_call: TRBJ1-1; cdr3_aa: CASSGGTGLNTEAFF
v_call: TRBV10-3; j_call: TRBJ2-4; cdr3_aa: CAISGGGKNIQYF